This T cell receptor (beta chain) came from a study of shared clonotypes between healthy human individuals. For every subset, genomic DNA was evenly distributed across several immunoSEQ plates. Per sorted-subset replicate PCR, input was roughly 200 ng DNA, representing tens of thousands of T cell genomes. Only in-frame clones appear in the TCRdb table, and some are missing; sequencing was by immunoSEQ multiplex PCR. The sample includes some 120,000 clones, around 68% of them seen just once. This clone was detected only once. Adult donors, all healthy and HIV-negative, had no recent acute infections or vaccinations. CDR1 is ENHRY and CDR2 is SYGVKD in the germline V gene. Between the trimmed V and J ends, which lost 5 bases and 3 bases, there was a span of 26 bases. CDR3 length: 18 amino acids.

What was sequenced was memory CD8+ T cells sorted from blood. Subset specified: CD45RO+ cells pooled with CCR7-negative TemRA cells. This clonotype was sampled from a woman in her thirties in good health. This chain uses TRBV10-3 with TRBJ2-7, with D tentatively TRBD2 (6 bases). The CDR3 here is CAISPISYGTLNFYEQYF. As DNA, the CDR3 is TGTGCCATCAGTCCAATCTCTTACGGGACTCTAAATTTCTACGAGCAGTACTTC.